This TCR beta chain was profiled in a study of T cells in tuberculosis. Study observations and caveats: Samples were chosen by availability of cryopreserved specimens.

For this clone: Its antigen is unidentified.

The CDR3 runs 16 residues. Germline values: CDR1 SGHDT, CDR2 YYEEEE. Trimming cost V 2 bases and J 0 bases, with 15 bases left between them. Profiling relied on immunoSEQ multiplex PCR, and the TCRdb table lists in-frame clones only, not all of them. The sample has about 30,000 clones, approximately 93% seen once. This sequence joins TRBV5-6 and TRBJ2-7; D is perhaps TRBD2 (6 bases). Sequencing was performed on PBMCs. The receptor was isolated from a donor aged 10 to 29 with latent tuberculosis or without tuberculosis infection. The CDR3 DNA follows: TGTGCCAGCAGCTTACTGATGGCGGGGCACTCCTACGAGCAGTACTTC. Translating gives CASSLLMAGHSYEQYF. The entire variable domain, with the rest obtained from reference TRBV5-6 and TRBJ2-7, is as follows: DAGVTQSPTHLIKTRGQQVTLRCSPKSGHDTVSWYQQALGQGPQFIFQYYEEEERQRGNFPDRFSGHQFPNYSSELNVNALLLGDSALYLCASSLLMAGHSYEQYFGPGTRLTVT.